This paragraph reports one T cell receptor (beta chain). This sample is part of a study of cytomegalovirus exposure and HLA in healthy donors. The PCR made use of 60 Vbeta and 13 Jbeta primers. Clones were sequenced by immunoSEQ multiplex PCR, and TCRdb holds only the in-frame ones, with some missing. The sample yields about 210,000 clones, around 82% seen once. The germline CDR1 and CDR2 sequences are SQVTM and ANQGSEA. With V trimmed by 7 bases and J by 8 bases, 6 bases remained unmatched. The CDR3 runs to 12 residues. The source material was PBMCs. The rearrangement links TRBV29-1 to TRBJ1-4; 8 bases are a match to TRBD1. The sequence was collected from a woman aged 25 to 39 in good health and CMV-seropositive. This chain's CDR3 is CSAGRQGEKLFF. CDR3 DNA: TGCAGCGCCGGTCGACAGGGGGAAAAACTGTTTTTT.